The 13 T cell receptor beta chains given below trace back to one sample, sequenced in a study of T cells in localized non-small cell lung cancer. TCRdb's table, derived via immunoSEQ multiplex PCR, lists solely in-frame clones and lacks some. Of 30,000 to 45,000 clones listed, about 83% were seen once; the top ten hold about 7.7%. The sample was peripheral blood, taken before any cancer treatment. These receptor sequences come from a woman aged 35-70 years with stage I lung adenocarcinoma.

V and J are TRBV15 and TRBJ2-3, with 8 bases lining up with TRBD1. CDR3 length: 15 residues. Losses at the gene ends were 4 bases for V and 2 bases for J; bases not matched to a gene: 5. The germline CDR1 and CDR2 sequences are LNHNV and YYDKDF (reference sequence). Written as DNA, the CDR3 is TGTGCCACCAGCAAGCGACAGGGGTCCACAGATACGCAGTATTTT. Translation gives CATSKRQGSTDTQYF.

The chain uses TRBV2 and TRBJ1-5; D is unresolved. Per germline, CDR1 SNHLY and CDR2 FYNNEI. This CDR3 has 13 amino acids. Between the trimmed V and J ends, which lost 6 bases and 3 bases, there was a span of 9 bases. This CDR3 reads CASRGMVNQPQHF. The CDR3 bases are TGTGCCAGCAGGGGTATGGTCAATCAGCCCCAGCATTTT.

Note on this clone: The germline gene is not matched at one end of the junction; a read error may be the cause. The sample has other DNA sequences that encode this CDR3 too. V gene TRBV6-1 combines with J gene TRBJ1-2; D may be TRBD1 (6 bases). Per the germline V gene, CDR1 is MNHNS and CDR2 is SASEGT. This CDR3 region has 15 residues. CDR3 amino acids: CASIGSRGSPYGYTF. CDR3 DNA: TGTGCCAGCATTGGGAGCAGGGGATCCCCCTATGGCTACACCTTT.

This clone was detected once. The V call is TRBV28, the J call TRBJ2-1; 14 nucleotides match TRBD2. The CDR3 covers 14 residues. Per the germline V gene, CDR1 is MDHEN and CDR2 is SYDVKM. After removal of 8 bases from V and 15 bases from J, the junction contained 12 bases not matched to a gene. The CDR3 DNA is TGTGCCAGCGCGAAGACTAGCGGGGGGGCTGTTCCGTTCTTC. It codes for CASAKTSGGAVPFF.

There are a few counts of this clone. The chain carries TRBV27 and TRBJ1-1; 7 bases agree with TRBD1. The J segment lost 3 bases and the V segment lost 5 bases, leaving 6 bases of the junction unmatched. CDR1 MNHEY and CDR2 SMNVEV come from the germline V gene (reference sequence). The CDR3 spans 14 residues. The CDR3 is CASSNRQGYTEAFF. The CDR3, as DNA: TGTGCCAGCAGTAACCGACAGGGATACACTGAAGCTTTCTTT.

V and J are TRBV5-5 and TRBJ2-5; D ambiguous. The CDR3 spans 13 residues. Germline CDR1 SGHKS, CDR2 YYEKEE (reference sequence). V lost 0 bases and J 2 bases, leaving 5 bases between the germline ends. The chain's CDR3 is CASSLAVQETQYF. The CDR3 nucleotides are TGTGCCAGCAGCTTGGCAGTGCAAGAGACCCAGTACTTC.

This sequence joins TRBV28 and TRBJ1-2; possible D gene TRBD1, 6 bases. V gave up 6 bases and J gave up 4 bases, with 21 bases separating them. CDR3 length equals 16 residues. Germline CDR1 and CDR2: MDHEN and SYDVKM. DNA of the CDR3: TGTGCCAGCAGAGTCCCATCAGGGGAAGGGGTCTATGGCTACACCTTC. It encodes CASRVPSGEGVYGYTF.

CDR3 DNA: TGTGCCAGCAGTTACTCGGGTACTAGGAATGAGCAGTTCTTC. Its translation: CASSYSGTRNEQFF. This chain joins TRBV6-6 and TRBJ2-1; D may be TRBD2 (5 bases). CDR1 is MNHNY and CDR2 is SVGAGI in the germline V gene (reference sequence). V lost 0 bases, J lost 7 bases, and 10 bases lay in between. The CDR3 totals 14 residues.

This clone has a single count. CDR3 sequence reads: CASRDRGPGELFF. Written as DNA, the CDR3 is TGCGCCAGCAGAGACAGGGGTCCCGGGGAGCTGTTTTTT. This chain uses TRBV4-1 with TRBJ2-2; TRBD1 aligns across 8 bases. This CDR3 has 13 amino acids. Germline values: CDR1 MGHRA, CDR2 YSYEKL. V shed 6 bases, J shed 6 bases, and the junction held 3 bases outside the gene matches.

This chain links TRBV10-3 with TRBJ2-3, with 9 bases fitting TRBD2. With 4 bases clipped from V and 4 bases from J, the junction kept 9 bases outside the gene matches. Looked up from germline, CDR1 is ENHRY and CDR2 is SYGVKD. The CDR3 spans 16 residues. CDR3 DNA sequence: TGTGCCATCAGTGGAAGGGCGGGGGGGCCAGCAGATACGCAGTATTTT. Translated: CAISGRAGGPADTQYF.

Here the CDR3 reads CASNRDRVKYEQYF. The CDR3 DNA sequence: TGTGCCAGCAACCGGGACAGGGTGAAGTACGAGCAGTACTTC. The genes are TRBV2 and TRBJ2-7; 9 bases map to TRBD1. Germline CDR1 is SNHLY and CDR2 is FYNNEI. The CDR3 spans 14 residues. With 7 bases clipped from V and 4 bases from J, the junction kept 8 bases outside the gene matches.

The V and J genes are TRBV11-3 and TRBJ2-2, with 9 bases lining up with TRBD1. Germline values: CDR1 SGHNT, CDR2 YENEEA. This CDR3 spans 16 amino acids. Germline trimming cut 5 bases from V and 1 base from J; bases unmatched to any gene: 5. The CDR3, as DNA: TGTGCCAGCAGCCCAACGACAGGGGGGAACACCGGGGAGCTGTTTTTT. Its protein is CASSPTTGGNTGELFF.

The genes are TRBV9 and TRBJ2-3, with D perhaps TRBD1 or TRBD2 (5 bases each). V lost 0 bases and J 1 base, leaving 9 bases between the germline ends. Germline V gives CDR1 SGDLS, CDR2 YYNGEE. The CDR3 length is 15 residues. The CDR3 DNA reads as TGTGCCAGCAGCGTAGGAATGGGGGGCACAGATACGCAGTATTTT. Translating it yields CASSVGMGGTDTQYF.